These 31 T cell receptor beta chains were all obtained from the same sample, sequenced in a study of glioma-infiltrating T cells after dendritic cell vaccination. The table came from immunoSEQ multiplex PCR; TCRdb's copy has only in-frame clones and leaves some out. The sample carries about 65,000 clones, 86% recorded once. Time point indicated: after dendritic cell vaccination, including at tumor progression/relapse. The material sequenced was blood, taken after dendritic cell vaccination. These TCRs come from a human donor with glioblastoma.

The rearrangement joins TRBV27 to TRBJ1-4; 12 bases align to TRBD1. The CDR3 is 18 amino acids. With 5 bases clipped from V and 3 bases from J, the junction kept 10 bases outside the gene matches. Germline assignment: CDR1 MNHEY and CDR2 SMNVEV (reference sequence). The DNA for the CDR3 is TGTGCCAGCAGTGATCTAGGCGGGACAGGGGGCTCTAATGAAAAACTGTTTTTT. It encodes CASSDLGGTGGSNEKLFF.

Note on this clone: In the same sample, other DNA sequences code for this CDR3. The rearrangement joins TRBV5-1 to TRBJ2-7; TRBD2 matches at 11 bases. This CDR3 region has 15 residues. V dropped 4 bases and J dropped 4; count of bases not matched to a gene: 7. CDR1 and CDR2 from the germline V gene are SGHRS and YFSETQ. The CDR3 loop reads CASSPRTSGSYEQYF. The CDR3, as DNA: TGCGCCAGCAGCCCGCGGACTAGCGGGTCTTACGAGCAGTACTTC.

This chain links TRBV19 with TRBJ2-2; D might be TRBD1 (5 bases). The CDR3 length is 15 residues. Germline lookup yields CDR1 LNHDA and CDR2 SQIVND (reference sequence). V lost 4 bases, J lost 0 bases, and 9 bases lay in between. As DNA, the CDR3 is TGTGCCAGTAGTAGTGGCAGGGCGAACACCGGGGAGCTGTTTTTT. This codes for CASSSGRANTGELFF.

This sequence joins TRBV19 and TRBJ2-1, with D perhaps TRBD1 (5 bases). V was trimmed by 1 base and J by 7 bases, leaving 11 bases between them. Germline CDR1 LNHDA, CDR2 SQIVND (reference sequence). There are 14 residues in the CDR3. The DNA for the CDR3 is TGTGCCAGTAGTATAGCAGGGTTCGGGAATGAGCAGTTCTTC. The encoded protein is CASSIAGFGNEQFF.

The chain joins TRBV7-8 to TRBJ1-1; D gene uncertain. The V end was cut by 3 bases, the J end by 1 base, with 6 bases between. In germline, CDR1 is SGHVS, CDR2 FQNEAQ. This CDR3 spans 13 amino acids. CDR3 nucleotides: TGTGCCAGCAGCTTTGAGGGGAACACTGAAGCTTTCTTT. It translates to CASSFEGNTEAFF.

V and J are TRBV5-1 and TRBJ2-3; 11 nucleotides match TRBD2. The CDR3 spans 16 residues. Germline V gene sequence: CDR1 SGHRS, CDR2 YFSETQ. V lost 4 bases, J lost 0 bases, and 4 bases stayed unmatched. This chain's CDR3 is CASSPGLAASTDTQYF. The CDR3 DNA follows: TGCGCCAGCAGCCCGGGACTAGCGGCTAGCACAGATACGCAGTATTTT. The full variable domain, with the rest looked up from reference TRBV5-1 and TRBJ2-3, is KAGVTQTPRYLIKTRGQQVTLSCSPISGHRSVSWYQQTPGQGLQFLFEYFSETQRNKGNFPGRFSGRQFSNSRSEMNVSTLELGDSALYLCASSPGLAASTDTQYFGPGTRLTVL.

Only a few counts were recorded for this clone. This sequence joins TRBV4-1 and TRBJ1-2; D may be TRBD1 (6 bases). The CDR3 spans 15 residues. The V end was cut by 0 bases, the J end by 2 bases, with 10 bases between. The V gene's germline CDR1 is MGHRA and CDR2 YSYEKL. CDR3 DNA sequence: TGCGCCAGCAGCCAAGAGCCGGGACAAAACTATGGCTACACCTTC. Protein: CASSQEPGQNYGYTF.

The chain is built from TRBV7-7 and TRBJ2-3, with TRBD1 matching 7 bases. CDR1 SSHAT and CDR2 FNYEAQ come from the germline V gene (reference sequence). V shed 1 base, J shed 5 bases, and the junction held 3 bases outside the gene matches. This CDR3 is 14 amino acids long. DNA of the CDR3: TGTGCCAGCAGCTTAGGGACAGGTAGAGATACGCAGTATTTT. Protein: CASSLGTGRDTQYF.

This chain links TRBV19 with TRBJ1-3; D may be TRBD1 (5 bases). The germline V and J ends were trimmed by 6 bases and 4 bases, with 7 bases remaining between them. The CDR3 is 12 amino acids. The V gene's germline CDR1 is LNHDA and CDR2 SQIVND (reference sequence). CDR3 in amino acids: CASRGLGNTIYF. Written as DNA, the CDR3 is TGTGCCAGTAGGGGACTCGGAAACACCATATATTTT. The variable domain in full, with the rest retrieved from reference TRBV19 and TRBJ1-3, is DGGITQSPKYLFRKEGQNVTLSCEQNLNHDAMYWYRQDPGQGLRLIYYSQIVNDFQKGDIAEGYSVSREKKESFPLTVTSAQKNPTAFYLCASRGLGNTIYFGEGSWLTVV.

This clone appeared a few times. The CDR3 region has the DNA TGTGCCAGCAGCCGCACAGGGAACACCGGGGAGCTGTTTTTT. This translates into CASSRTGNTGELFF. V usage is TRBV7-8 and J usage is TRBJ2-2, with D perhaps TRBD1 (5 bases). The CDR3 totals 14 residues. Per germline, CDR1 SGHVS and CDR2 FQNEAQ. Trimming shortened V by 5 bases and J by 1 base, and 8 bases separated the two germline ends.

This clone was seen a single time. The chain has TRBV30 and TRBJ2-1; D may be TRBD2 (6 bases). Germline V lookup: CDR1 GTSNPN, CDR2 SVGIG (reference sequence). Trimming shortened V by 2 bases and J by 3 bases, and 14 bases separated the two germline ends. This CDR3 is 15 amino acids long. The CDR3 nucleotides read TGTGCCTGGAGTCCCACTAGCTGGTACTACAATGAGCAGTTCTTC. It specifies CAWSPTSWYYNEQFF.

The gene calls are TRBV7-2 and TRBJ2-7; tentative D call: TRBD2 (6 bases). Between the trimmed V and J ends, which lost 0 bases and 2 bases, there was a span of 8 bases. Germline values: CDR1 SGHTA, CDR2 FQGNSA. This CDR3 has 14 residues. CDR3 sequence: CASSLAGGTYEQYF. The CDR3 bases are TGTGCCAGCAGCTTAGCGGGCGGGACCTACGAGCAGTACTTC.

This clone has only a few counts. One end of the junction does not line up with germline, which may come from a read error. The sample contains more than one DNA sequence encoding this CDR3. The genes are TRBV27 and TRBJ1-6, with D hard to call. Germline V gene data show CDR1 as MNHEY and CDR2 as SMNVEV (reference sequence). The CDR3 totals 14 residues. The CDR3, as DNA: TGTGCCAGCAAGGAGGGATCCCCCAATTCCCCCCTCCACTTT. This sequence encodes CASKEGSPNSPLHF.

The chain employs TRBV4-3 and TRBJ2-2, with no clear D. The CDR3 loop spans 15 amino acids. Germline CDR1 and CDR2: LGHNA and YSLEER. V was shortened by 1 base and J by 0 bases, with 6 bases between the two germline ends. CDR3 DNA sequence: TGCGCCAGCAGCCAAGGGCAGGCGAACACCGGGGAGCTGTTTTTT. Translating it yields CASSQGQANTGELFF.

The gene calls are TRBV7-9 and TRBJ2-7, with D possibly being TRBD1 (5 bases). The V gene's germline CDR1 is SEHNR and CDR2 FQNEAQ (reference sequence). Trimming pared 11 bases from V and 2 bases from J, leaving 19 bases between. The CDR3 loop spans 14 amino acids. The CDR3 here is CAGADTPPPYEQYF. Written as DNA, the CDR3 is TGTGCCGGGGCGGACACGCCACCCCCCTACGAGCAGTACTTC.

The rearrangement uses TRBV9 and TRBJ2-7; a possible D gene is TRBD2 (6 bases). The germline gives CDR1 SGDLS, CDR2 YYNGEE. This CDR3 comprises 13 residues. Trimming removed 7 bases from V and 4 bases from J, with 15 bases in between. The CDR3: CASGQGRGYEQYF. The CDR3, as DNA: TGTGCCAGCGGACAAGGACGGGGGTACGAGCAGTACTTC. Using reference TRBV9 and TRBJ2-7 for the parts outside the CDR3, the full variable domain is DSGVTQTPKHLITATGQRVTLRCSPRSGDLSVYWYQQSLDQGLQFLIQYYNGEERAKGNILERFSAQQFPDLHSELNLSSLELGDSALYFCASGQGRGYEQYFGPGTRLTVT.

Comments on this clone: An end of the junction differs from the germline gene, which may be a read error. V is TRBV10-1 and J is TRBJ2-2; 8 bases fit TRBD1. Looked up from germline, CDR1 is WNHNN and CDR2 is SYGVQD (reference sequence). The CDR3 consists of 16 residues. CDR3 residues: CASSDIQGGITGGLFF. For the CDR3, the DNA is TGCGCCAGCAGTGATATACAGGGGGGCATCACCGGGGGGCTGTTTTTT.

The J gene is TRBJ1-3, the V gene TRBV14; weak D call: TRBD1 (5 bases). Germline V gene lookup returns CDR1 SGHDN and CDR2 FVKESK. V gave up 0 bases and J gave up 6 bases, with 12 bases separating them. The CDR3 is 15 amino acids. The DNA for the CDR3 is TGTGCCAGCAGCCAAGATCGGGGGAGGACAAACACCATATATTTT. The encoded protein is CASSQDRGRTNTIYF.

This sequence joins TRBV5-1 and TRBJ2-2; 7 bases match TRBD2. From germline, CDR1 is SGHRS and CDR2 YFSETQ. V shed 0 bases and J 5 bases; nucleotides not matched to a gene: 10. The CDR3 is made up of 17 amino acids. This chain's CDR3 is CASSLVSAGVGTGELFF. CDR3 nucleotides: TGCGCCAGCAGCTTGGTCTCCGCGGGAGTCGGGACCGGGGAGCTGTTTTTT.

The rearrangement joins TRBV11-3 to TRBJ2-7; 12 positions match TRBD2. The CDR3 consists of 19 residues. The germline V gene encodes CDR1 SGHNT and CDR2 YENEEA. The V segment lost 5 bases and the J segment 0 bases; nucleotides outside the gene matches: 14. The DNA for the CDR3 is TGTGCCAGCAGCCCAAGTGATTCCACTAGCGGGAGGAACTCCTACGAGCAGTACTTC. This sequence encodes CASSPSDSTSGRNSYEQYF.

In its sample, this clone was seen once. V and J are TRBV5-4 and TRBJ2-3, with TRBD1 as a possible D gene (5 bases). V shed 4 bases and J shed 3 bases, with 12 bases lying between them. This CDR3 has 14 amino acids. Germline CDR1 and CDR2: SGHNT and YYREEE (reference sequence). CDR3 nucleotide sequence: TGTGCCAGCAGCCCCCAACAGGAAACAGATACGCAGTATTTT. Its protein product is CASSPQQETDTQYF.

This clone was seen a single time. J is TRBJ2-7 and V is TRBV27; 7 bases map to TRBD2. V lost 2 bases to trimming and J lost 6 bases; unmatched junction nucleotides: 16. The CDR3 has 17 residues. Germline CDR1 and CDR2: MNHEY and SMNVEV (reference sequence). CDR3 in amino acids: CASSLAGVRERVGEQYF. The CDR3 region has the DNA TGTGCCAGCAGTTTAGCGGGGGTTAGGGAGAGGGTAGGCGAGCAGTACTTC.

The chain links TRBV27 to TRBJ1-2; 9 nucleotides agree with TRBD1. This CDR3 contains 13 residues. Trimming at V came to 6 bases and at J to 7 bases, leaving 6 bases not matched to a gene. Germline V gene lookup returns CDR1 MNHEY and CDR2 SMNVEV (reference sequence). CDR3 coding DNA: TGTGCCAGCAGACCTACAGGGGGCGGTGGCTACACCTTC. Amino acid sequence: CASRPTGGGGYTF.

The chain joins TRBV6-1 to TRBJ1-2, with D unresolved. The CDR3 consists of 13 residues. Trimming pared 1 base from V and 1 base from J, leaving 4 bases between. CDR1 MNHNS and CDR2 SASEGT come from the germline V gene. CDR3 residues: CASSEDSNYGYTF. Written as DNA, the CDR3 is TGTGCCAGCAGTGAAGATAGTAACTATGGCTACACCTTC.

The chain couples TRBV4-3 to TRBJ1-2; possible D gene TRBD1, 6 bases. Germline V gene lookup returns CDR1 LGHNA and CDR2 YSLEER. The ends were cut back, 4 bases at V and 4 bases at J, with 16 bases in the middle. CDR3 length: 15 amino acids. CDR3: CASSRGGGEGYGYTF. CDR3 nucleotides: TGCGCCAGCAGCCGTGGGGGGGGCGAAGGCTATGGCTACACCTTC.

V gene TRBV7-9 combines with J gene TRBJ2-7; D is perhaps TRBD1 (6 bases). The CDR3 is 13 amino acids. The V gene's germline CDR1 is SEHNR and CDR2 FQNEAQ (reference sequence). V gave up 5 bases and J gave up 1 base, with 9 bases separating them. CDR3 residues: CASSQGQSYEQYF. CDR3 sequence (DNA): TGTGCCAGCAGCCAAGGACAGTCCTACGAGCAGTACTTC.

The chain is built from TRBV7-2 and TRBJ2-1; 11 bases are a match to TRBD2. V lost 5 bases and J lost 4; bases outside the gene matches: 7. Germline-derived CDR1 and CDR2 are SGHTA and FQGNSA. The CDR3 is made up of 16 amino acids. Here the CDR3 reads CASSHALAGAYNEQFF. CDR3 nucleotides: TGTGCCAGCAGCCACGCACTAGCGGGGGCGTACAATGAGCAGTTCTTC.

The chain links TRBV7-2 to TRBJ2-7; tentative D call: TRBD2 (5 bases). V gave up 2 bases and J gave up 3 bases, with 17 bases separating them. The CDR3 is 16 residues long. The V gene's germline CDR1 is SGHTA and CDR2 FQGNSA. In DNA, the CDR3 is TGTGCCAGCAGCTTACGGTTGTGGGAGCCACTCTACGAGCAGTACTTC. This encodes CASSLRLWEPLYEQYF.

The chain combines TRBV2 with TRBJ2-3; TRBD2 matches at 8 bases. This CDR3 comprises 16 residues. Unmatched junction bases numbered 12, after V lost 7 bases and J lost 3 bases. CDR1 is SNHLY, CDR2 FYNNEI, per germline. This CDR3 reads CASNARGGPKTDTQYF. The CDR3 nucleotides read TGTGCCAGCAACGCCCGGGGGGGACCGAAAACAGATACGCAGTATTTT.

The J gene is TRBJ2-5, the V gene TRBV18; 10 bases agree with TRBD1. Per germline, CDR1 KGHSH and CDR2 LQKENI. J lost 3 bases, V lost 6 bases, and 7 bases had no gene match. This CDR3 contains 15 residues. The CDR3 nucleotides read TGTGCCAGCTCCCAATGGGACAGGGGTGAAGAGACCCAGTACTTC. Its protein product is CASSQWDRGEETQYF. Filled out from reference TRBV18 and TRBJ2-5, the complete variable domain reads NAGVMQNPRHLVRRRGQEARLRCSPMKGHSHVYWYRQLPEEGLKFMVYLQKENIIDESGMPKERFSAEFPKEGPSILRIQQVVRGDSAAYFCASSQWDRGEETQYFGPGTRLLVL.

DNA for the CDR3: TGTGCCAGCAGCTCATGGAGGGGAACCGAGGACTCACCCCTCCACTTT. Its protein is CASSSWRGTEDSPLHF. The chain is built from TRBV11-2 and TRBJ1-6; perhaps TRBD1 as D (5 bases). The CDR3 extends over 16 amino acids. V dropped 4 bases and J dropped 10 bases, with 20 bases sitting between them. The germline V gene encodes CDR1 SGHAT and CDR2 FQNNGV.